Each of the 26 T cell receptor beta chains below was sequenced from the same sample in a study of identical twins. One entry per CDR3 protein, called by TCRdb with MiXCR from the 5' RACE reads. The table has 250,000 or so distinct CDR3 sequences, around 8.8% seen once. The same sample was also studied in work on yellow fever vaccine responses in identical twins.

The sequencing input was CD8+ T cells sorted from blood. The receptor source for this set is a woman between 18 and 29 years old in good health.

V and J are TRBV9 and TRBJ2-1; D assignment may be TRBD1 or TRBD2 (5 bases each). This CDR3 has 15 residues. Germline V gene lookup returns CDR1 SGDLS and CDR2 YYNGEE. Trimming took off 4 bases at V and 2 bases at J, with 13 bases between the two ends. This chain's CDR3 is CASSPWGTTYNEQFF. In nucleotides, the CDR3 is TGTGCCAGCAGCCCGTGGGGGACCACCTACAATGAGCAGTTCTTC.

The chain carries TRBV4-3 and TRBJ2-1, with 10 bases that match TRBD2. From germline, CDR1 is LGHNA and CDR2 YSLEER. V lost 4 bases, J lost 4 bases, and 7 bases stayed unmatched. The CDR3 runs 16 residues. CDR3 loop: CASSLETGLAYNEQFF. CDR3 DNA: TGCGCCAGCAGCCTTGAAACGGGACTAGCGTACAATGAGCAGTTCTTC.

This clonotype appeared many times. V and J are TRBV6-4 and TRBJ2-2, with unresolved D. This CDR3 is 13 amino acids long. The V and J ends lost 2 bases and 3 bases respectively, with 4 bases between them. CDR1 is MRHNA, CDR2 SNTAGT, per germline. CDR3 nucleotides: TGTGCCAGCAGTGACCGGGACACCGGGGAGCTGTTTTTT. It translates to CASSDRDTGELFF.

V and J are TRBV12-3 or TRBV12-4 and TRBJ1-1; the D gene is possibly TRBD1 (5 bases). V lost 3 bases and J 0 bases, leaving 8 bases between the germline ends. This CDR3 is built from 14 residues. DNA of the CDR3: TGTGCCAGCAGTTTTGGACAATTGAACACTGAAGCTTTCTTT. Protein sequence: CASSFGQLNTEAFF.

This clonotype was detected many times. This chain joins TRBV6-1 and TRBJ2-5; D possibly corresponds to TRBD2 (6 bases). Germline CDR1 and CDR2: MNHNS and SASEGT. This CDR3 is built from 14 residues. Between the trimmed V and J ends, which lost 8 bases and 3 bases, there was a span of 16 bases. This CDR3 reads CASSMQGGEETQYF. In nucleotides, the CDR3 is TGTGCCAGCTCCATGCAGGGCGGGGAAGAGACCCAGTACTTC.

This clonotype occurred a few times. This chain joins TRBV6-1 and TRBJ1-2, with TRBD1 matching over 8 bases. Losses at the gene ends were 7 bases for V and 7 bases for J; bases not matched to a gene: 17. The CDR3 runs 16 residues. Germline values: CDR1 MNHNS, CDR2 SASEGT. CDR3 DNA: TGTGCCAGCAATATCGACAGGGGCAACCGAGTCTTTGGCTACACCTTC. Translating it yields CASNIDRGNRVFGYTF.

The sample holds many counts of this clonotype. V gene TRBV5-1 combines with J gene TRBJ2-3; TRBD2 matches at 8 bases. The CDR3 loop spans 13 amino acids. J gave up 3 bases and V 6 bases, and 3 bases lay outside the gene matches. Germline V gene data show CDR1 as SGHRS and CDR2 as YFSETQ. The CDR3 loop reads CASTREGTDTQYF. The CDR3 DNA reads as TGCGCCAGCACCCGGGAGGGGACAGATACGCAGTATTTT.

J is TRBJ2-5 and V is TRBV11-2, with TRBD2 matching 7 bases. Germline V gene sequence: CDR1 SGHAT, CDR2 FQNNGV. Trimming cost V 1 base and J 3 bases; bases outside gene matches: 2. CDR3 length equals 14 residues. The DNA of the CDR3 is TGTGCCAGCAGCTTAGGTGGGGGGGAAGAGACCCAGTACTTC. Residues: CASSLGGGEETQYF.

This clonotype occurred many times. The rearrangement uses TRBV28 and TRBJ2-3; unclear D gene. V lost 1 base and J lost 3, with 11 bases in between. CDR1 is MDHEN, CDR2 SYDVKM, per germline. This CDR3 spans 15 amino acids. The CDR3 region is CASSLFLAETDTQYF. The CDR3, as DNA: TGTGCCAGCAGTTTATTCTTAGCAGAAACAGATACGCAGTATTTT.

The chain recombines TRBV2 with TRBJ2-3; 10 bases are shared with TRBD2. J lost 7 bases, V lost 5 bases, and 12 bases had no gene match. The length of the CDR3 is 16 residues. CDR1 is SNHLY, CDR2 FYNNEI, per germline. The chain's CDR3 is CASSPPLAGVVNTQYF. In DNA, the CDR3 is TGTGCCAGCAGTCCTCCTCTAGCGGGAGTTGTAAATACGCAGTATTTT. Filled out from reference TRBV2 and TRBJ2-3, the complete variable domain reads EPEVTQTPSHQVTQMGQEVILRCVPISNHLYFYWYRQILGQKVEFLVSFYNNEISEKSEIFDDQFSVERPDGSNFTLKIRSTKLEDSAMYFCASSPPLAGVVNTQYFGPGTRLTVL.

The chain employs TRBV2 and TRBJ1-4; D gene ambiguous. V was pared by 7 bases and J by 7 bases, with 10 bases between. CDR3 size: 12 residues. The germline V gene has CDR1 SNHLY and CDR2 FYNNEI. The CDR3 loop reads CASMMGGEKLFF. The CDR3 DNA reads TGTGCCAGCATGATGGGTGGTGAAAAACTGTTTTTT.

There are a few counts of this clonotype. The rearrangement joins TRBV29-1 to TRBJ2-3; 7 bases map to TRBD1. CDR3 size: 13 residues. Germline V gene data show CDR1 as SQVTM and CDR2 as ANQGSEA. The junction had 3 bases not matched to a gene; V was cut back by 6 bases and J by 0 bases. The CDR3 sequence: CSVRTGSTDTQYF. CDR3 DNA sequence: TGCAGCGTCAGGACAGGTAGCACAGATACGCAGTATTTT.

This clonotype has ten or more counts. This chain links TRBV27 with TRBJ1-1; no clear D. Germline assignment: CDR1 MNHEY and CDR2 SMNVEV (reference sequence). V lost 0 bases and J lost 7, with 9 bases in between. The CDR3 contains 13 residues. CDR3 bases: TGTGCCAGCAGTTTATCTCCAGCTCTTGAAGCTTTCTTT. Encoded protein: CASSLSPALEAFF.

This clonotype was detected ten times or more. This chain uses TRBV3-1 with TRBJ2-5; 8 bases are shared with TRBD2. Germline lookup yields CDR1 LGHDT and CDR2 YNNKEL (reference sequence). V was pared by 9 bases and J by 0 bases, with 6 bases of the junction left unmatched. The CDR3 totals 14 residues. CDR3 bases: TGTGCCAGTGTCGGGGGGGCGTACCAAGAGACCCAGTACTTC. Translating gives CASVGGAYQETQYF.

This chain joins TRBV27 and TRBJ1-5; D call uncertain. The CDR3 covers 14 residues. V was shortened by 10 bases and J by 0 bases, with 13 bases between the two germline ends. Germline CDR1 is MNHEY and CDR2 is SMNVEV (reference sequence). CDR3 nucleotides: TGTGCCACTAAGCGGGGTAATAGCAATCAGCCCCAGCATTTT. It specifies CATKRGNSNQPQHF.

This clonotype was seen many times. The rearrangement joins TRBV5-6 to TRBJ2-1; 9 nucleotides match TRBD2. Germline V gene lookup returns CDR1 SGHDT and CDR2 YYEEEE. Losses at the gene ends were 6 bases for V and 3 bases for J; bases not matched to a gene: 7. The CDR3 sequence is 15 residues long. The CDR3 loop reads CASTFGTSIYNEQFF. Here the CDR3 DNA reads TGTGCCAGCACCTTTGGGACTAGCATCTACAATGAGCAGTTCTTC.

The V call is TRBV28, the J call TRBJ1-5; possibly TRBD1 for D (5 bases). Germline assignment: CDR1 MDHEN and CDR2 SYDVKM. The CDR3 extends over 17 amino acids. V lost 7 bases to trimming and J lost 0 bases, with 19 bases between them. CDR3 nucleotide sequence: TGTGCCAGCATCACCTTGAGGGGCGTTTATAGCAATCAGCCCCAGCATTTT. Its translation is CASITLRGVYSNQPQHF.

The J gene is TRBJ2-1, the V gene TRBV5-4; the D call may be TRBD1 or TRBD2 (6 bases each). The V gene's germline CDR1 is SGHNT and CDR2 YYREEE (reference sequence). CDR3 length equals 14 residues. The V end lost 9 bases, the J end lost 0 bases, and 13 bases lay between the germline ends. CDR3 nucleotides: TGTGCCACCGAGGGGGGACACTCCTACAATGAGCAGTTCTTC. It encodes CATEGGHSYNEQFF. Full variable domain (remainder filled in from reference TRBV5-4 and TRBJ2-1): ETGVTQSPTHLIKTRGQQVTLRCSSQSGHNTVSWYQQALGQGPQFIFQYYREEENGRGNFPPRFSGLQFPNYSSELNVNALELDDSALYLCATEGGHSYNEQFFGPGTRLTVL.

This clonotype was found a few times. The rearrangement joins TRBV7-3 to TRBJ2-2; 12 bases line up with TRBD1. With 4 bases clipped from V and 7 bases from J, the junction kept 7 bases outside the gene matches. The CDR3 sequence is 16 residues long. The germline V gene encodes CDR1 SGHTA and CDR2 FQGTGA. The CDR3 nucleotides read TGTGCCAGCAGCTCGCCGGGACAGGGGGCTATCGGGGAGCTGTTTTTT. This encodes CASSSPGQGAIGELFF.

Ten or more counts support this clonotype. The genes are TRBV29-1 and TRBJ2-6; D is unresolved. The CDR3 is made up of 13 amino acids. CDR1 is SQVTM, CDR2 ANQGSEA, per germline. Trimming shortened V by 4 bases and J by 0 bases, and 4 bases separated the two germline ends. The CDR3: CSVGLSGANVLTF. CDR3 DNA: TGCAGCGTTGGACTCTCTGGGGCCAACGTCCTGACTTTC.

This clonotype was counted between two and nine times. The CDR3 coding sequence is TGTGCCAGCAGCCCGATCCCGGGCCGGGAACAAGAGACCCAGTACTTC. Its translation: CASSPIPGREQETQYF. The chain has TRBV3-1 and TRBJ2-5; D is possibly TRBD2 (5 bases). CDR1 and CDR2 from the germline V gene are LGHDT and YNNKEL (reference sequence). CDR3 length: 16 residues. V was shortened by 4 bases and J by 2 bases, with 17 bases between the two germline ends.

This chain links TRBV20-1 with TRBJ2-3; 8 nucleotides match TRBD2. Germline-derived CDR1 and CDR2 are DFQATT and SNEGSKA (reference sequence). This CDR3 is 15 amino acids long. The trim removed 6 bases at V and 4 bases at J, leaving 12 bases unmatched. The CDR3 coding sequence is TGCAGTGCCCCGCCCCAGCGGGAGAGTCCAGATACGCAGTATTTT. This gives the protein CSAPPQRESPDTQYF.

The chain links TRBV6-1 to TRBJ1-5, with 8 bases identical to TRBD1. The CDR3 is 17 amino acids. V shed 0 bases and J 4 bases; nucleotides not matched to a gene: 8. The V gene's germline CDR1 is MNHNS and CDR2 SASEGT. CDR3 amino acids: CASSEALTGGSNQPQHF. The CDR3 region has the DNA TGTGCCAGCAGTGAAGCGCTTACAGGGGGAAGTAATCAGCCCCAGCATTTT.

This clonotype was observed at least ten times. The DNA of the CDR3 is TGCGCCAGCAGCCAAGATGTGGTAGACAGGGGTCCGGGAAACATTCAGTACTTC. It encodes CASSQDVVDRGPGNIQYF. The rearrangement links TRBV4-3 to TRBJ2-4, with TRBD1 matching over 8 bases. V shed 0 bases, J shed 6 bases, and the junction held 13 bases outside the gene matches. Germline CDR1 and CDR2: LGHNA and YSLEER. The CDR3 has 18 amino acids.

V and J are TRBV14 and TRBJ2-1; D possibly corresponds to TRBD2 (5 bases). The CDR3 sequence is 17 residues long. Trimming pared 0 bases from V and 0 bases from J, leaving 12 bases between. Germline-derived CDR1 and CDR2 are SGHDN and FVKESK. The CDR3 region is CASSQDRPGSSYNEQFF. The CDR3 DNA is TGTGCCAGCAGCCAAGACCGCCCGGGGAGCTCCTACAATGAGCAGTTCTTC.

This clonotype showed up many times. The V and J genes are TRBV27 and TRBJ1-5; possibly TRBD1 for D (5 bases). Trimming removed 2 bases at V and 4 bases at J, with 18 bases between. This CDR3 contains 17 residues. The germline CDR1 and CDR2 sequences are MNHEY and SMNVEV (reference sequence). CDR3 DNA sequence: TGTGCCAGCAGTTTAAGTTGGGGCAGGGCAGGGAATCAGCCCCAGCATTTT. Amino acids: CASSLSWGRAGNQPQHF.